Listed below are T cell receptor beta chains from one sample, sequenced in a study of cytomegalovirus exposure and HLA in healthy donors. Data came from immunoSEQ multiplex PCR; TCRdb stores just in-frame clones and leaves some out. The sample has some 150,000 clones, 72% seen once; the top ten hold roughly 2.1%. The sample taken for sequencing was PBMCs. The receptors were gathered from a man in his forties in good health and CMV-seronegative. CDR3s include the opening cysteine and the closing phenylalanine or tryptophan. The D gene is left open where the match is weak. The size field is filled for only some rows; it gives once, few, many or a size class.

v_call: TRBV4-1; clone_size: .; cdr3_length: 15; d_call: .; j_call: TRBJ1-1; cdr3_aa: CASSQQGTLGTEAFF; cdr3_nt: TGCGCCAGCAGCCAACAGGGTACCCTCGGCACTGAAGCTTTCTTT
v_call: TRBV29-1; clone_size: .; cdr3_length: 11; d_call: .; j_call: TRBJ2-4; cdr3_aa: CSVAGDHIQYF; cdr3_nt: TGCAGCGTTGCAGGGGACCACATTCAGTACTTC
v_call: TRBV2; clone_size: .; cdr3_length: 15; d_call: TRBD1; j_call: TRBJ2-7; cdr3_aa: CASTARGLSSYEQYF; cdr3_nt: TGTGCCAGCACCGCGAGGGGGCTGAGCTCCTACGAGCAGTACTTC
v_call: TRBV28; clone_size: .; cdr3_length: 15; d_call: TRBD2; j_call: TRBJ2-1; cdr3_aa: CASSSIAGGVRGQFF; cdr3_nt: TGTGCCAGCAGTTCGATCGCGGGAGGGGTTCGCGGGCAGTTCTTC
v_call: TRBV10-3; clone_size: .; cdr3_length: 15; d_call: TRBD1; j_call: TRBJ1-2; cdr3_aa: CAISEADRVNYGYTF; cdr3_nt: TGTGCCATCAGTGAGGCGGACAGGGTTAACTATGGCTACACCTTC
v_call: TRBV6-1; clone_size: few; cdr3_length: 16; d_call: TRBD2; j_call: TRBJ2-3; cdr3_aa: CASSEWGGTRTDTQYF; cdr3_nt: TGTGCCAGCAGTGAATGGGGAGGGACTCGCACAGATACGCAGTATTTT
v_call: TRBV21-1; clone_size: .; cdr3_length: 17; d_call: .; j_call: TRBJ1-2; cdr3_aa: CASSFRGEDTTLGGYTF; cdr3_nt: TGTGCCAGCAGCTTCCGGGGGGAGGACACCACCCTCGGGGGCTACACCTTC
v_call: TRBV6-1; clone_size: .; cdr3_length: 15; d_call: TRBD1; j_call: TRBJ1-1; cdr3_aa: CASGWGGQGVAEAFF; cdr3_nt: TGTGCCAGCGGGTGGGGGGGACAGGGCGTGGCTGAAGCTTTCTTT
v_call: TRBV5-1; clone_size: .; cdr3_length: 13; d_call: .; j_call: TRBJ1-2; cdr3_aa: CASSLSGWSGYTF; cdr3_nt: TGCGCCAGCAGCTTGAGTGGTTGGAGTGGCTACACCTTC
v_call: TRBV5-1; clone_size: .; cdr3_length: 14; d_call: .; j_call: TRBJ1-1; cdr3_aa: CASSWEQGNTEAFF; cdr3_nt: TGCGCCAGCAGCTGGGAACAGGGGAACACTGAAGCTTTCTTT
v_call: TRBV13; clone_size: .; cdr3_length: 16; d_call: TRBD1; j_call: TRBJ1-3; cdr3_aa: CASSYRDRFSGNTIYF; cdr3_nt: TGTGCCAGCAGCTACCGGGACAGGTTCTCTGGAAACACCATATATTTT
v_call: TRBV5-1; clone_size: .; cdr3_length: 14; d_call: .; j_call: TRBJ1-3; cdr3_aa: CASSLSGEKNTIYF; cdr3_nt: TGCGCCAGCAGCTTGTCAGGGGAAAAGAACACCATATATTTT
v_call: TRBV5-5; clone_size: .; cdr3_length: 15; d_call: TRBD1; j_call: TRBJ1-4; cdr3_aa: CASSLTDRGYEKLFF; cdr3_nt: TGTGCCAGCAGCTTGACGGACAGGGGATATGAAAAACTGTTTTTT
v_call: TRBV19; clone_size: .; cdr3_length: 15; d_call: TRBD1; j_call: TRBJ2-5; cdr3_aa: CASSLSSRTGKTQYF; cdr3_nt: TGTGCCAGTAGTCTCTCCTCACGGACAGGGAAGACCCAGTACTTC
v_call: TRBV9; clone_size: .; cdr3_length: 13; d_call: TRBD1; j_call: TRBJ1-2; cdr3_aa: CASSLPGGYGYTF; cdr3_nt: TGTGCCAGCAGCCTACCAGGGGGCTATGGCTACACCTTC
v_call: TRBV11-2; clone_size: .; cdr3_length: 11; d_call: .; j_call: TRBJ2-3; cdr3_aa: CASSSSTTQYF; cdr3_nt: TGTGCCAGCAGCTCGAGCACTACGCAGTATTTT
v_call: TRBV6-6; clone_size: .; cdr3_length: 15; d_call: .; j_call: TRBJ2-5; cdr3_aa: CASSSPTVIGETQYF; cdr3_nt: TGTGCCAGCAGTTCCCCGACAGTGATCGGTGAGACCCAGTACTTC
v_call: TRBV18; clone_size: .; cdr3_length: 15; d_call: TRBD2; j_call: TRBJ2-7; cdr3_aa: CASSPPGLAGGEQYF; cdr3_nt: TGTGCCAGCTCACCCCCGGGACTAGCGGGAGGGGAGCAGTACTTC
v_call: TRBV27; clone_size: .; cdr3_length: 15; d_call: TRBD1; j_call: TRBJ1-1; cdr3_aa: CASSVDRGLRTEAFF; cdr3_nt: TGTGCCAGCAGTGTAGACAGGGGGTTGCGTACTGAAGCTTTCTTT
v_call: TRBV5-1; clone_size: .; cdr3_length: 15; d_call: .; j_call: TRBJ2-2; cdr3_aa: CASSLGASNTGELFF; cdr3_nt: TGCGCCAGCAGCTTGGGGGCCTCGAACACCGGGGAGCTGTTTTTT
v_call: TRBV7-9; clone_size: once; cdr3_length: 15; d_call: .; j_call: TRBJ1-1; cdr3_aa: CASSARAGLNTEAFF; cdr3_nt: TGTGCCAGCAGCGCCCGGGCGGGACTGAACACTGAAGCTTTCTTT
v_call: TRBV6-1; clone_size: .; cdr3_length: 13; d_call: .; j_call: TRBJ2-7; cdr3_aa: CASRKRGTDEQYF; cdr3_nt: TGTGCCAGCCGTAAACGGGGAACCGACGAGCAGTACTTC
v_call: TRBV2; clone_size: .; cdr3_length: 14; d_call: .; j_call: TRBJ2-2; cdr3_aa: CASSEIQGPGELFF; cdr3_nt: TGTGCCAGCAGTGAAATCCAGGGGCCCGGGGAGCTGTTTTTT
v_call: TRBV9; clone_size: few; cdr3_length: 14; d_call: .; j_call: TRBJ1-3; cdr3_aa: CASSVVSSGNTIYF; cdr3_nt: TGTGCCAGCAGCGTAGTGAGCTCTGGAAACACCATATATTTT
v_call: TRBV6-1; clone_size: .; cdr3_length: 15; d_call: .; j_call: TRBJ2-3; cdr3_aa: CASSALQGGSDTQYF; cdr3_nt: TGTGCCAGCAGTGCCCTACAGGGCGGATCAGATACGCAGTATTTT
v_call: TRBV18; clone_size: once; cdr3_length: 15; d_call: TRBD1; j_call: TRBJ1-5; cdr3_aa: CASSPLQGVDQPQHF; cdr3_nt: TGTGCCAGCTCACCACTGCAGGGGGTTGATCAGCCCCAGCATTTT
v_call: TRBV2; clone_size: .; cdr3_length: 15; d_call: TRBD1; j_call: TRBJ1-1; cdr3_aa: CASSEGQGKMAEAFF; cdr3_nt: TGTGCCAGCAGTGAAGGACAGGGGAAAATGGCTGAAGCTTTCTTT
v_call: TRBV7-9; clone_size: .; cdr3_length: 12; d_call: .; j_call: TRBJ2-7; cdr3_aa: CASRGDKYEQYF; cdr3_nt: TGTGCCAGCAGGGGTGACAAGTACGAGCAGTACTTC
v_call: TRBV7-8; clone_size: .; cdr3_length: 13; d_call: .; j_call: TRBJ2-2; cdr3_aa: CASSRGRTGELFF; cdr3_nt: TGTGCCAGCAGCCGCGGCCGTACCGGGGAGCTGTTTTTT
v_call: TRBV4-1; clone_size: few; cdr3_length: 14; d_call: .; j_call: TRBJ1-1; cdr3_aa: CASSPTEVNTEAFF; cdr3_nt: TGCGCCAGCAGCCCCACTGAGGTAAACACTGAAGCTTTCTTT
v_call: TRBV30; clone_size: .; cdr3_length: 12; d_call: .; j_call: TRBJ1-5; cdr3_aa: CAWGGRNQPQHF; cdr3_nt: TGTGCCTGGGGAGGCAGAAATCAGCCCCAGCATTTT
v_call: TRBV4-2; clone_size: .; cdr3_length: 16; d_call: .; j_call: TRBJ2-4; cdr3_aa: CASSQDVSLAKNIQYF; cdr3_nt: TGTGCCAGCAGCCAAGATGTATCCTTAGCCAAAAACATTCAGTACTTC
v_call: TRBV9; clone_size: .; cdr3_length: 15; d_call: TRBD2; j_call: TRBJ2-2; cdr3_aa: CASSGGGPNTGELFF; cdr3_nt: TGTGCCAGCAGCGGCGGGGGGCCGAACACCGGGGAGCTGTTTTTT
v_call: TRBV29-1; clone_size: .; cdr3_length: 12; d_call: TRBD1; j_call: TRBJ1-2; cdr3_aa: CSVLTGGVGYTF; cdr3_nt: TGCAGCGTGCTGACAGGGGGGGTTGGCTACACCTTC
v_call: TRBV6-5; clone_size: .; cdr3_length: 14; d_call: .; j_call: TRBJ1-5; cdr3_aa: CASSRDGTQGPQHF; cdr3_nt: TGTGCCAGCAGTAGGGACGGGACTCAGGGGCCCCAGCATTTT
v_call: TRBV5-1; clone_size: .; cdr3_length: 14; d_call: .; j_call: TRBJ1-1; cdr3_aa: CASSREYRDTEAFF; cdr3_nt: TGCGCCAGCAGTCGCGAATACAGGGACACTGAAGCTTTCTTT
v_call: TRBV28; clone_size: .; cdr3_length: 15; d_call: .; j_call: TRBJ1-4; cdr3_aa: CASSPPGGASEKLFF; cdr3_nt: TGTGCCAGCAGTCCCCCCGGGGGGGCGAGTGAAAAACTGTTTTTT
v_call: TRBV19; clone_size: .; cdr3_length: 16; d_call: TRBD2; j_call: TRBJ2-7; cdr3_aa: CATSPPSGRVSYEQYF; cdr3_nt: TGTGCCACCTCCCCACCTAGCGGGAGGGTTTCCTACGAGCAGTACTTC
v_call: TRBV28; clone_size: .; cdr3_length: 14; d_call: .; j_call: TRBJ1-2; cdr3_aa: CASSLPDTIYGYTF; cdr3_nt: TGTGCCAGCAGTTTACCGGACACGATCTATGGCTACACCTTC
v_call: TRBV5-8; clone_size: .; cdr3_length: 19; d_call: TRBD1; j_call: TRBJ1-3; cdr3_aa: CASSRSLSGTGLDGNTIYF; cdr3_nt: TGTGCCAGCAGCCGAAGTCTCTCCGGGACAGGGTTGGATGGAAACACCATATATTTT
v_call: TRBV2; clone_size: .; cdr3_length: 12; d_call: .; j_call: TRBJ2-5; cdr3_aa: CASLGQEETQYF; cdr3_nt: TGTGCCTCTTTGGGGCAGGAAGAGACCCAGTACTTC
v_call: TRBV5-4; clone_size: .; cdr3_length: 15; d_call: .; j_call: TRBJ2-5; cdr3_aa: CASSAGPGTQETQYF; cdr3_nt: TGTGCCAGCAGCGCGGGGCCAGGTACTCAAGAGACCCAGTACTTC
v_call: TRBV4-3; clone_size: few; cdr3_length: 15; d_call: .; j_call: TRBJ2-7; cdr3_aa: CASSQGVYTNYEQYF; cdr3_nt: TGCGCCAGCAGCCAAGGAGTCTACACTAACTACGAGCAGTACTTC
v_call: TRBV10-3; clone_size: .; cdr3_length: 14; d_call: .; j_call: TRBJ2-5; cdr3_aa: CAISEMGAQETQYF; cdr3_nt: TGTGCCATCAGTGAAATGGGGGCACAAGAGACCCAGTACTTC
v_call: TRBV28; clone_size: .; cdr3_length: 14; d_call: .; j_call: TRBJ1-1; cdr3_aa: CASSPGGGKTEAFF; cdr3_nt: TGTGCCAGCAGCCCGGGGGGGGGAAAAACTGAAGCTTTCTTT
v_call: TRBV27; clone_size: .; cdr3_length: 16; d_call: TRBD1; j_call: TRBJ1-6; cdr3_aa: CASSLTAGQGNSPLHF; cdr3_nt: TGTGCCAGCAGTTTAACCGCCGGACAGGGGAATTCACCCCTCCACTTT
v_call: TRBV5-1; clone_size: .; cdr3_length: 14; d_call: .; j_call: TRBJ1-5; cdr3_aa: CASSEAGSNQPQHF; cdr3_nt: TGCGCCAGCTCCGAGGCGGGAAGCAATCAGCCCCAGCATTTT
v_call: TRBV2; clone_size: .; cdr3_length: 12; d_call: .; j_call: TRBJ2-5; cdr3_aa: CASSETGETQYF; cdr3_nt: TGTGCCAGCAGTGAAACGGGTGAGACCCAGTACTTC
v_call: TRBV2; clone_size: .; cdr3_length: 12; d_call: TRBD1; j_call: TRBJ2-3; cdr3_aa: CASSTAGGTQYF; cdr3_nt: TGTGCCAGCAGCACCGCAGGGGGTACGCAGTATTTT